Listed below are T cell receptor beta chains from one sample, sequenced in a study of blood T cell repertoires in COVID-19. The data were produced by immunoSEQ multiplex PCR, yet TCRdb's version contains in-frame clones alone and is incomplete. This repertoire shows over 50,000 clones, 86% found once; its top ten account for about 2.5%. Source material: peripheral blood. The receptors derive from a man older than 75 with acute or convalescent COVID-19. The CDR3 runs from the conserved cysteine through the conserved F or W. The listing skips clone size in some rows; elsewhere it reads once, few, many or a size class.

j_call | clone_size | v_call | cdr3_aa
TRBJ1-4 | once | TRBV5-1 | CASSRDSPGEKLFF
TRBJ1-6 | NA | TRBV27 | CASSYGQANNSPLHF
TRBJ2-5 | few | TRBV5-6 | CASSSNRGRRETQYF
TRBJ2-5 | NA | TRBV7-7 | CASSLGPGQGAETQYF
TRBJ2-7 | NA | TRBV18 | CASSRDRGNEQYF
TRBJ1-5 | NA | TRBV6-2/TRBV6-3 | CASSYGQVGNQPQHF
TRBJ2-7 | NA | TRBV7-8 | CASSSNGPVSSYEQYF
TRBJ2-3 | NA | TRBV7-7 | CASSLGGTDTQYF
TRBJ2-1 | NA | TRBV7-2 | CASSLVKGYNEQFF
TRBJ2-2 | NA | TRBV2 | CASMARGSGELFF
TRBJ1-4 | once | TRBV18 | CASSHRAEGNEKLFF
TRBJ2-1 | NA | TRBV11-3 | CASSLDLSGGAIEQFF
TRBJ1-5 | once | TRBV15 | CATSRDRGLGNQPQHF
TRBJ2-7 | NA | TRBV18 | CASSPQGDEQYF
TRBJ2-3 | NA | TRBV7-9 | CASSSRDRVDTQYF
TRBJ1-2 | NA | TRBV18 | CASSQPTGVYGYTF
TRBJ1-2 | NA | TRBV5-1 | CASGTNSGYTF
TRBJ2-7 | NA | TRBV6-5 | CASSYGEGSYEQYF
TRBJ1-2 | NA | TRBV7-2 | CASSLGTGTRYGYTF
TRBJ1-5 | NA | TRBV7-9 | CASSLVGGNQPQHF
TRBJ1-2 | few | TRBV6-1 | CASSQGEIRGYTF
TRBJ2-7 | NA | TRBV2 | CASRVDTMSSYEQYF
TRBJ1-1 | NA | TRBV18 | CASSSQTQETEAFF
TRBJ1-1 | few | TRBV27 | CASRKGGNTEAFF
TRBJ2-2 | NA | TRBV19 | CASSLRTGGRTGELFF
TRBJ1-2 | NA | TRBV9 | CASSPHLPDLKGYGYTF
TRBJ2-1 | NA | TRBV27 | CASSIAGRNEQFF
TRBJ2-7 | few | TRBV7-8 | CASSWDRATYEQYF